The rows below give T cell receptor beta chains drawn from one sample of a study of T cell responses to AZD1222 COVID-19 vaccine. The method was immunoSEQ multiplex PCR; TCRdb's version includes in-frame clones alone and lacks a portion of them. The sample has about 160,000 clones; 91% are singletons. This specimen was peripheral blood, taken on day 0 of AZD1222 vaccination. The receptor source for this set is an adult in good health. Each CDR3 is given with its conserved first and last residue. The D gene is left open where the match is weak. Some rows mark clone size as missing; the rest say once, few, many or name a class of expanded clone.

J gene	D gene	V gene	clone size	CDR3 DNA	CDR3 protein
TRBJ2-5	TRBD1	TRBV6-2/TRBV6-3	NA	TGTGCCAGCAGTTACTCAGGGACAGGGTCCGGCCAAGAGACCCAGTACTTC	CASSYSGTGSGQETQYF
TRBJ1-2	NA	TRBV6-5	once	TGTGCCAGCAGTTACTCGTTCGGGGGCGCGTACTATGGCTACACCTTC	CASSYSFGGAYYGYTF
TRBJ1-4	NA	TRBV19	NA	TGTGCCAGTAGCTACGTACGGGCGTATAATGAAAAACTGTTTTTT	CASSYVRAYNEKLFF
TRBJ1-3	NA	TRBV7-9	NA	TGTGCCAGCAGCCTCACAGCTTTGGGTAACACCATATATTTT	CASSLTALGNTIYF
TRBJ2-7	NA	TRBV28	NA	TGTGCCAGCACCGGGGACCTCTACGAGCAGTACTTC	CASTGDLYEQYF
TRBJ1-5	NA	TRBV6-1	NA	TGTGCCAGCAGTAATAGGACTCGTAATCAGCCCCAGCATTTT	CASSNRTRNQPQHF
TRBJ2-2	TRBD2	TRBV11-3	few	TGTGCCAGCAGCGAAAGTGTCCTAGCGGGCACCGGGGAGCTGTTTTTT	CASSESVLAGTGELFF
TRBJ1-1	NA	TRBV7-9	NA	TGTGCCAGCAGCCCGGACAGTTCCAACACTGAAGCTTTCTTT	CASSPDSSNTEAFF
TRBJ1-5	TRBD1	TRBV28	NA	TGTGCCAGCAGGGGACAGGACCCACAGCCCCAGCATTTT	CASRGQDPQPQHF
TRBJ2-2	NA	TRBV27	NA	TGTGCCAGCAGTTTATGGGGGGGCAGGACAACCGGGGAGCTGTTTTTT	CASSLWGGRTTGELFF
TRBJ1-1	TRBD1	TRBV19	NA	TGTGCCAGTAGTATCTCCCGACAGGGGGGGACTGAAGCTTTCTTT	CASSISRQGGTEAFF
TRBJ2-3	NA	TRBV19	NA	TGTGCCACCCTCAGGACAGGACAGCGGGAGTTACCAGATACGCAGTATTTT	CATLRTGQRELPDTQYF
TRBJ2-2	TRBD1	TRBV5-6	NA	TGTGCCAGCAGCTACGGGACAGGGGCCACCGGGGAGCTGTTTTTT	CASSYGTGATGELFF
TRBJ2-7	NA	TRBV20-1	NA	TGCAGTGCTAGTACGGCACGGGACGAGCAGTACTTC	CSASTARDEQYF
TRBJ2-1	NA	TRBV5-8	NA	TGTGCCAGCAGCTTCCGGGAGTTCAATGAGCAGTTCTTC	CASSFREFNEQFF
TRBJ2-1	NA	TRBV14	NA	TGTGCCAGCAGCCAAGTTCAGGGAGTATTGAATGAGCAGTTCTTC	CASSQVQGVLNEQFF
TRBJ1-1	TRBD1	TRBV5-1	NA	TGCGCCAGCAGCTTGGGACAGGGGATCATGAACACTGAAGCTTTCTTT	CASSLGQGIMNTEAFF
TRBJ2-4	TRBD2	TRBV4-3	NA	TGCGCCAGCAGCACCCGACTAGCGGGGGGGCCGGTAATTCAGTACTTC	CASSTRLAGGPVIQYF
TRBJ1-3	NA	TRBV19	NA	TGTGCCAGTAGTTGGTCTGGAAACACCATATATTTT	CASSWSGNTIYF
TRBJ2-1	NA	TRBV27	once	TGTGCCAGCAGTTTGACAGTCTCTCCCTACAATGAGCAGTTCTTC	CASSLTVSPYNEQFF
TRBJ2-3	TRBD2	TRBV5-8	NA	TGTGCCAGCAGCTTCGACGGGACTAGCGGGCAACCCACAGATACGCAGTATTTT	CASSFDGTSGQPTDTQYF
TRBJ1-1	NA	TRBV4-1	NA	TGCGCCAGCAGCCTCCCGGGACGAGGCTCTGAAGCTTTCTTT	CASSLPGRGSEAFF
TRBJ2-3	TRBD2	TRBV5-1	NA	TGCGCCAGCAGCCCGCAGCGGGGGGCTTTGGATACGCAGTATTTT	CASSPQRGALDTQYF
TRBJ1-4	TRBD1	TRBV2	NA	TGTGCCAGCAGTGGAGGGGGCAGCCAACAACTTTTT	CASSGGGSQQLF
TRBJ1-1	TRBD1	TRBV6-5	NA	TGTGCCAGCAGCCCCGGACAGGGGGCGAGAACTGAAGCTTTCTTT	CASSPGQGARTEAFF
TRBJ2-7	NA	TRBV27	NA	TGTGCCAGCAGTTACGGGGGAGGCTACGAGCAGTACTTC	CASSYGGGYEQYF
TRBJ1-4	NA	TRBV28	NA	TGTGCCACCGGGGAAGACAGGCAGGGGGAAAAACTGTTTTTT	CATGEDRQGEKLFF
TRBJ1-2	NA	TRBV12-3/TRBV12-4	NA	TGTGCCAGCAGTTTAACGGGAAGGGTCGGCTACACCTTC	CASSLTGRVGYTF
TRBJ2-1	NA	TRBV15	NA	TGTGCCACCAGCAGAGGAATGACAGCCACCTACAATGAGCAGTTCTTC	CATSRGMTATYNEQFF
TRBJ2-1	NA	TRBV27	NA	TGTGCCAGCAGTTCCGGGTTTGAGCAGTTCTTC	CASSSGFEQFF
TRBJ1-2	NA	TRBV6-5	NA	TGTGCCAGCAGTCAGGCGGCGGTTTATGGCTACACCTTC	CASSQAAVYGYTF
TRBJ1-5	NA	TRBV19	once	TGTGCCAGTAGTCCCCGGGTAGGCCATGGCAATCAGCCCCAGCATTTT	CASSPRVGHGNQPQHF
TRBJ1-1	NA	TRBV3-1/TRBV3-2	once	TGTGCCAGCAGCCCGCTCCCCGTAAGACTATCCGGGACTTCGAACACTGAAGCTTTCTTT	CASSPLPVRLSGTSNTEAFF
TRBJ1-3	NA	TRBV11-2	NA	TGTGCCAGCAGTCGAAACGCCTTCTCTGGAAACACCATATATTTT	CASSRNAFSGNTIYF
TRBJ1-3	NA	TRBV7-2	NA	TGTGCCAGCAGCCCCCAGGCTGGGCCAGGAAACACCATATATTTT	CASSPQAGPGNTIYF
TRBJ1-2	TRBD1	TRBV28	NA	TGTGCCAGCAGTTTCTCCGGACAGGGTGGCTACACCTTC	CASSFSGQGGYTF
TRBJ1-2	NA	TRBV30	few	TGTGCCTGGAACCGGGGAGCAGGCTCCTATGGCTACACCTTC	CAWNRGAGSYGYTF
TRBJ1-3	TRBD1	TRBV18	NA	TGTGCCAGCTCACCAGGACAGGCCGGGAGCACCATATATTTT	CASSPGQAGSTIYF
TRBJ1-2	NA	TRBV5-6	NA	TGTGCCAGCAGCGGGGGACGGGGCCGTGGCTACACCTTC	CASSGGRGRGYTF
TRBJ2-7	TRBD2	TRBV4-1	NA	TGCGCCAGCTCTTCTAGCGGAGCCTACGAGCAGTACTTC	CASSSSGAYEQYF
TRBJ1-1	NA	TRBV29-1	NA	TGCAGCGTTGACCAGGGGCTAACTGAAGCTTTCTTT	CSVDQGLTEAFF
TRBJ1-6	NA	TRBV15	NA	TGTGCCACCAGCAGAGATCGGGGTCGGGATAATTCACCCCTCCACTTT	CATSRDRGRDNSPLHF
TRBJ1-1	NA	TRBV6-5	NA	TGTGCCACTCAGACCCCGGGGGATAGAGAAGCTTTCTTT	CATQTPGDREAFF
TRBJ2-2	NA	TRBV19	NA	TGTGCCAGTAGCTTGGCTGCCGGGGAGCTGTTTTTT	CASSLAAGELFF
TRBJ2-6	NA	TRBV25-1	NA	TGTGCCAGCAGTGAAGGCCCCCGGCGGACCTCTGGGGCCAACGTCCTGACTTTC	CASSEGPRRTSGANVLTF
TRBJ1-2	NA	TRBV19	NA	TGTGCCAGTTTAAAAATCGGGACCTTCTATGGCTACACCTTC	CASLKIGTFYGYTF
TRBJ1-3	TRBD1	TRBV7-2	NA	TGTGCCAGCAGCTCCCCGACAGGGACCACTGGAAACACCATATATTTT	CASSSPTGTTGNTIYF
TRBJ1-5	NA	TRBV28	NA	TGTGCCAGCAGGGATTTGCAGCCCCAGCATTTT	CASRDLQPQHF
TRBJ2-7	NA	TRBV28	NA	TGTGCCAGCAGTTTATTTCAGGGGCGGCGGGAGCAGTACTTC	CASSLFQGRREQYF